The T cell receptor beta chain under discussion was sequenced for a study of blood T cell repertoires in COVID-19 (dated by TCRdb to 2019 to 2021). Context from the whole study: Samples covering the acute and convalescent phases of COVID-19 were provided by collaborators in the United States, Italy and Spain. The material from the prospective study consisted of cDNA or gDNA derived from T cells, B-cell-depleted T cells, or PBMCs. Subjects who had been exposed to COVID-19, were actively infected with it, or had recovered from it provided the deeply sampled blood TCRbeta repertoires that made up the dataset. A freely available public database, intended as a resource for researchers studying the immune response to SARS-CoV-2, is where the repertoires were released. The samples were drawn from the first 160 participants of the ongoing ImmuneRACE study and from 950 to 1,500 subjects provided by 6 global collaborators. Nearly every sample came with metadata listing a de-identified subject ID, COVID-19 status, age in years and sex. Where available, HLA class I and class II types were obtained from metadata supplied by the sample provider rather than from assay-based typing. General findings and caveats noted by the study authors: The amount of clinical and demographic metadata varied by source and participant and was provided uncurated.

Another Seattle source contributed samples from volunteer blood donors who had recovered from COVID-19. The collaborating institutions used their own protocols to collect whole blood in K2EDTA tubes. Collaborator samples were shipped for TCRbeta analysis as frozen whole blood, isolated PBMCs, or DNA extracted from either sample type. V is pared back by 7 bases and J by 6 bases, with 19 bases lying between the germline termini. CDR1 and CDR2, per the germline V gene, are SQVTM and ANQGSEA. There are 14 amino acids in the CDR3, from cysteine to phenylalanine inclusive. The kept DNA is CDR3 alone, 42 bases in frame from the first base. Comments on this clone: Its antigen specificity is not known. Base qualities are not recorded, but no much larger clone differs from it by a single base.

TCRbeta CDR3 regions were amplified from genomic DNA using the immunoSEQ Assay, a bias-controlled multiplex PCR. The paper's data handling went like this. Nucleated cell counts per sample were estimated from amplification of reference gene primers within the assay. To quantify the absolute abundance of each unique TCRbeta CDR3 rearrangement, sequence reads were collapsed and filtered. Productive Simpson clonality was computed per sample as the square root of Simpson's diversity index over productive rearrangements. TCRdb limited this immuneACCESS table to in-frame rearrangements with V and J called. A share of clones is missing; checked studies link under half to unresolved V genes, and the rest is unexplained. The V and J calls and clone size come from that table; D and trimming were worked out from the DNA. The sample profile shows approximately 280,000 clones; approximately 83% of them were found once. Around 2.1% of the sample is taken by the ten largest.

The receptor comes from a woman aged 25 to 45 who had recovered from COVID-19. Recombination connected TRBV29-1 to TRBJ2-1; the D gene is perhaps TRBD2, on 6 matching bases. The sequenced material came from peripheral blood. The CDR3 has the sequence CSARGAGNGNEQFF. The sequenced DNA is TGCAGCGCTCGGGGCGCGGGAAATGGCAATGAGCAGTTCTTC.